This TCR beta chain came from a study of blood T cell repertoires in COVID-19. Study information: Acute and convalescent COVID-19 samples came from the United States, Italy and Spain. Nucleic acid was either cDNA or gDNA, and it came from T cells, B-cell-depleted T cells, or PBMCs.

Original handling: Reference gene primer amplification gave estimated nucleated cell counts. The repertoire was sequenced with immunoSEQ multiplex PCR; TCRdb's copy has only in-frame clones and lacks some. V and J calls and clone size come straight from that table; D and trimming were deduced from the DNA. The sample records 200,000 to 250,000 clones, approximately 80% being singletons. Trimming took off 0 bases at V and 6 bases at J, with 12 bases between the two ends. The germline gives CDR1 LGHDT, CDR2 YNNKEL (reference sequence). The CDR3 contains 14 residues. This TCR derives from a human donor in a cohort sampled during active COVID-19. Material for sequencing was peripheral blood. V and J are TRBV3-1 (or the pseudogene TRBV3-2) and TRBJ2-7; D unresolved. CDR3 nucleotides: TGTGCCAGCAGCCAAGATACGGGTTACGGCGAGCAGTACTTC. It codes for CASSQDTGYGEQYF.